This T cell receptor (beta chain) is from a study of glioma-infiltrating T cells. General study results and limits: Gliomas, especially low-grade, showed above-expected tissue-blood divergence; non-neoplastic patients showed below.

Per the germline V gene, CDR1 is DFQATT and CDR2 is SNEGSKA (reference sequence). The CDR3 sequence is 15 residues long. The junction had 6 bases not matched to a gene; V was cut back by 3 bases and J by 1 base. Using RNA template, CDR3s of TCR alpha and beta were amplified with iRepertoire arm-PCR. One-step reverse transcription and amplification started from about 100-400 ng of tissue mRNA or PBMC total RNA. TCRdb recomputed calls from the multiplex PCR reads with MiXCR, one row per CDR3 protein. The sample shows around 190,000 distinct CDR3 sequences, around 32% of them seen only once. This clonotype occurred many times. Its cognate antigen is unknown.

The sequencing sample was made of glioma tissue, nonneoplastic brain tissue, or PBMCs (not recorded which). This sequence was found in a human donor with low-grade glioma or glioblastoma, undergoing nonglioma brain surgery, or in good health (not recorded which). The chain employs TRBV20-1 and TRBJ2-7, with TRBD2 matching over 10 bases. As DNA, the CDR3 is TGCAGTGCTAGGGACAGACTAGCGGGTTCCTACGAGCAGTACTTC. It specifies CSARDRLAGSYEQYF.